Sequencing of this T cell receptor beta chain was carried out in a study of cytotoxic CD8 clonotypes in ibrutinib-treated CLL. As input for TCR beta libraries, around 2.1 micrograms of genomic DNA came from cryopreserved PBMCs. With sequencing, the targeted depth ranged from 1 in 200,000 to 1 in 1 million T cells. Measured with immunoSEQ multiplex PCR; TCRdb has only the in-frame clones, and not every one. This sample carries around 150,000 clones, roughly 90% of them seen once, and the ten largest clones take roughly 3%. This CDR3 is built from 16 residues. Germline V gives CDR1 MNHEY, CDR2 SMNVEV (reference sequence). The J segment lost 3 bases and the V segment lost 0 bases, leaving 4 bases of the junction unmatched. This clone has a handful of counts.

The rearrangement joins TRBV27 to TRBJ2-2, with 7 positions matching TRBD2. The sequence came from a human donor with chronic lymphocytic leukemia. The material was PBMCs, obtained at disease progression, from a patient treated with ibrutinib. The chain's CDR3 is CASSLSWGLHTGELFF. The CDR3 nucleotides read TGTGCCAGCAGTTTATCTTGGGGACTACACACCGGGGAGCTGTTTTTT.